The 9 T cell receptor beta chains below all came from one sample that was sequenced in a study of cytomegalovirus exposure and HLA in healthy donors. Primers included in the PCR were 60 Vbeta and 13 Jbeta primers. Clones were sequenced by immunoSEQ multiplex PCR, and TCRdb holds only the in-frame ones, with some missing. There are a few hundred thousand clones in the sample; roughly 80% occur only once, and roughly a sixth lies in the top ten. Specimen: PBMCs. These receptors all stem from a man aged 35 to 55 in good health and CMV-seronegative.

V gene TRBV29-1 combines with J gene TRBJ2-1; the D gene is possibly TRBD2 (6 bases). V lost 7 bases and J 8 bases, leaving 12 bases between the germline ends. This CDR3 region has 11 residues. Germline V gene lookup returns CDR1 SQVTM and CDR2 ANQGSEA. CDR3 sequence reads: CSGGLFDEQFF. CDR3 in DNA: TGCAGCGGCGGACTATTTGATGAGCAGTTCTTC.

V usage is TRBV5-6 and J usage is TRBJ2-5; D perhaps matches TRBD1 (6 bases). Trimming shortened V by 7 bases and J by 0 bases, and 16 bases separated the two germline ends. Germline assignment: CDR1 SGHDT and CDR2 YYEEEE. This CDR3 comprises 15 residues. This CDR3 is CASGWQGRYQETQYF. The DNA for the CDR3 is TGTGCCAGCGGATGGCAGGGGCGGTACCAAGAGACCCAGTACTTC.

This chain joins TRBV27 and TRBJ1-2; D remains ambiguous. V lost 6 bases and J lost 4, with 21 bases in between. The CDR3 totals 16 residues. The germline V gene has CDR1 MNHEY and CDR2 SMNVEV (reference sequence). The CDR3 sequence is CASRLTLFEAGYGYTF. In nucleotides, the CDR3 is TGTGCCAGCAGACTTACCCTGTTCGAAGCAGGCTATGGCTACACCTTC.

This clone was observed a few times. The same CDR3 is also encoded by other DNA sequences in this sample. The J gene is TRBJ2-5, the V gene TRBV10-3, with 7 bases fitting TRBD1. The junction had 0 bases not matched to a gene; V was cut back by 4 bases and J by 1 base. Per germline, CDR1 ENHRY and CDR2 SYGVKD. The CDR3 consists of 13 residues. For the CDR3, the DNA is TGTGCCATCAGTGGGACAGGCCAAGAGACCCAGTACTTC. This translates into CAISGTGQETQYF.

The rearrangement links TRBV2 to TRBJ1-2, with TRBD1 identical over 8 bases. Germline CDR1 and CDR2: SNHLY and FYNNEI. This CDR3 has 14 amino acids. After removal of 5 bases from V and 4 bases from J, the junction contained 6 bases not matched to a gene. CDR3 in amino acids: CASSTTGAGYGYTF. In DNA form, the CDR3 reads TGTGCCAGCAGTACGACAGGGGCAGGCTATGGCTACACCTTC.

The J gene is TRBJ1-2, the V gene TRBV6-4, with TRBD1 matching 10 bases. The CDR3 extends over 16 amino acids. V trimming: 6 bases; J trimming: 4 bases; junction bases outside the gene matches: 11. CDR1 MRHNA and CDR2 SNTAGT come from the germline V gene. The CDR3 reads CASRGISGQGTYGYTF. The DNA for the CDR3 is TGTGCCAGCAGAGGGATTTCGGGACAGGGGACCTATGGCTACACCTTC.

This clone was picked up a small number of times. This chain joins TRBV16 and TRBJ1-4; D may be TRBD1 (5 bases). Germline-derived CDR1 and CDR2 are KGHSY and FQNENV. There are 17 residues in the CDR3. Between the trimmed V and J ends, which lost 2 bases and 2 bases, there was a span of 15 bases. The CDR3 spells CASSQRGSKGTNEKLFF. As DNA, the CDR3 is TGTGCCAGCAGCCAAAGGGGCAGCAAAGGGACTAATGAAAAACTGTTTTTT.

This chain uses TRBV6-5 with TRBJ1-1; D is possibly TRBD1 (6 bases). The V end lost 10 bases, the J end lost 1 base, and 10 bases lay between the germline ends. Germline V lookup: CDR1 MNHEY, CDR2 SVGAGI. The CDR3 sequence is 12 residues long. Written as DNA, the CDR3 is TGTGCCACCCGGACAGCGAACACTGAAGCTTTCTTT. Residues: CATRTANTEAFF.

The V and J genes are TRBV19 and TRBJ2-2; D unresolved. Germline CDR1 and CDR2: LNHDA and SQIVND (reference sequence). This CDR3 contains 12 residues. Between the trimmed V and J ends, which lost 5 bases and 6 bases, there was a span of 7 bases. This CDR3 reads CASSSPAGELFF. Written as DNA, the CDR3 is TGTGCCAGTAGTTCTCCAGCCGGGGAGCTGTTTTTT.